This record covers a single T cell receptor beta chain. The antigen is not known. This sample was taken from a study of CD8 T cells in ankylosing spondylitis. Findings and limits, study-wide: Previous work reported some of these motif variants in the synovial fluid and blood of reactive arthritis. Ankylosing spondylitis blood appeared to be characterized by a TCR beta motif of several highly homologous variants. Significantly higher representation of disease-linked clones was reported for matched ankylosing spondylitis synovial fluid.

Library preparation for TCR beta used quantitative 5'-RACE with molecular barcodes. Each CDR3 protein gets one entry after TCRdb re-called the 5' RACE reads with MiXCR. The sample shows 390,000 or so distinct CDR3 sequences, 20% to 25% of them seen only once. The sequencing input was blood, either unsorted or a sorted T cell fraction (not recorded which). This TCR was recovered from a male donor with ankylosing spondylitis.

CDR3: CASSSPNRRGETQYF. CDR3 nucleotides: TGTGCCAGCAGTTCACCTAACCGACGGGGAGAGACCCAGTACTTC. The V call is TRBV12-3 or TRBV12-4, the J call TRBJ2-5; perhaps TRBD2 as D (5 bases). Trimming removed 4 bases at V and 4 bases at J, with 16 bases between. The length of the CDR3 is 15 residues.